The 13 T cell receptor beta chains below come from one sample, sequenced in a study of T cells after posttransplantation cyclophosphamide. This table comes from immunoSEQ multiplex PCR, and its TCRdb copy is limited to in-frame clones, with some not included. The sample records approximately 52,000 clones, about 86% being singletons. What was sequenced was PBMCs. The source is a man aged 30 to 45 with a blood cancer, CMV-positive, and with a related stem cell donor.

CDR3 in amino acids: CASSLRGSGYEQYF. The CDR3 region has the DNA TGTGCCAGCAGCTTGCGCGGGAGCGGCTACGAGCAGTACTTC. V and J are TRBV7-6 and TRBJ2-7; 7 nucleotides match TRBD2. Unmatched junction bases numbered 5, after V lost 3 bases and J lost 3 bases. Per germline, CDR1 SGHVS and CDR2 FNYEAQ. The CDR3 runs to 14 residues.

The V gene is TRBV19, the J gene TRBJ1-1; 8 bases fit TRBD1. The germline V gene encodes CDR1 LNHDA and CDR2 SQIVND (reference sequence). Unmatched junction bases numbered 15, after V lost 5 bases and J lost 10 bases. This CDR3 is 15 amino acids long. The CDR3: CASSAYPGQVIGAFF. CDR3 DNA: TGTGCCAGTAGTGCCTACCCGGGACAGGTCATAGGAGCTTTCTTT. Combining the CDR3 with reference TRBV19 and TRBJ1-1 gives the whole variable domain DGGITQSPKYLFRKEGQNVTLSCEQNLNHDAMYWYRQDPGQGLRLIYYSQIVNDFQKGDIAEGYSVSREKKESFPLTVTSAQKNPTAFYLCASSAYPGQVIGAFFGQGTRLTVV.

The chain combines TRBV9 with TRBJ1-4; a possible D gene is TRBD1 (6 bases). This CDR3 is built from 14 residues. CDR1 SGDLS and CDR2 YYNGEE come from the germline V gene. The V end was cut by 2 bases, the J end by 6 bases, with 11 bases between. CDR3: CASSVQAGDEKLFF. The CDR3 region has the DNA TGTGCCAGCAGCGTCCAAGCAGGGGATGAAAAACTGTTTTTT.

This chain joins TRBV11-2 and TRBJ2-1; D remains ambiguous. CDR3 length: 16 residues. Trimming stripped 5 bases from V and 4 bases from J, with 18 bases between. Germline CDR1 reads SGHAT; CDR2 reads FQNNGV. CDR3 region: CASSRFVGTYYNEQFF. The CDR3 DNA follows: TGTGCCAGCAGCCGTTTCGTGGGCACCTATTACAATGAGCAGTTCTTC.

The CDR3 protein is CASSLKTGTDIQYF. The CDR3 nucleotides are TGTGCCAGCAGCTTAAAAACAGGGACGGACATTCAGTACTTC. The chain combines TRBV7-2 with TRBJ2-4, with D tentatively TRBD1 (6 bases). Germline V gene sequence: CDR1 SGHTA, CDR2 FQGNSA. CDR3 size: 14 residues. V gave up 2 bases and J gave up 8 bases, with 13 bases separating them.

The chain employs TRBV19 and TRBJ1-4, with 9 bases fitting TRBD1. The V segment lost 6 bases and the J segment 8 bases; nucleotides outside the gene matches: 7. Germline V gives CDR1 LNHDA, CDR2 SQIVND (reference sequence). The CDR3 sequence is 14 residues long. DNA of the CDR3: TGTGCCAGTAGCACCGGGACAGGGAGAGAAAAACTGTTTTTT. It codes for CASSTGTGREKLFF.

The chain combines TRBV28 with TRBJ2-1; D is undetermined. V lost 5 bases to trimming and J lost 6 bases, with 8 bases between them. CDR3 length: 12 amino acids. Per germline, CDR1 MDHEN and CDR2 SYDVKM. CDR3 sequence reads: CASSPPFNEQFF. DNA for the CDR3: TGTGCCAGCAGTCCCCCATTCAATGAGCAGTTCTTC.

To note about this clone: Other DNA sequences in this specimen translate into the identical CDR3. The chain couples TRBV5-1 to TRBJ2-7; 9 nucleotides match TRBD2. Germline CDR1 SGHRS, CDR2 YFSETQ. This CDR3 has 15 residues. V shed 0 bases, J shed 3 bases, and the junction held 4 bases outside the gene matches. CDR3 loop: CASSLGGTSSYEQYF. The CDR3 DNA follows: TGCGCCAGCAGCTTGGGAGGGACTAGCAGCTACGAGCAGTACTTC. The whole variable domain, filled in from reference TRBV5-1 and TRBJ2-7, reads KAGVTQTPRYLIKTRGQQVTLSCSPISGHRSVSWYQQTPGQGLQFLFEYFSETQRNKGNFPGRFSGRQFSNSRSEMNVSTLELGDSALYLCASSLGGTSSYEQYFGPGTRLTVT.

The DNA of the CDR3 is TGTGCCAGCAGCTTAGACGGGAAAGAGACCCAGTACTTC. It translates to CASSLDGKETQYF. V usage is TRBV7-3 and J usage is TRBJ2-5, with D perhaps matching TRBD2 (5 bases). The germline CDR1 and CDR2 sequences are SGHTA and FQGTGA. Deletions cut 2 bases from V and 3 bases from J, with 7 bases between. The CDR3 spans 13 residues.

This clone came up once. This rearrangement joins TRBV5-1 to TRBJ2-5; D perhaps matches TRBD1 (6 bases). The ends were cut back, 1 base at V and 1 base at J, with 14 bases in the middle. The CDR3 is 16 residues long. The germline gives CDR1 SGHRS, CDR2 YFSETQ. The CDR3: CASSLMGQATQETQYF. In DNA form, the CDR3 reads TGCGCCAGCAGCTTGATGGGACAAGCGACCCAAGAGACCCAGTACTTC.

This chain uses TRBV7-3 with TRBJ2-2, with 8 bases fitting TRBD2. Germline V gene sequence: CDR1 SGHTA, CDR2 FQGTGA. This CDR3 contains 17 residues. Unmatched junction bases numbered 9, after V lost 5 bases and J lost 1 base. CDR3: CASSQAPSGRNTGELFF. CDR3 in DNA: TGTGCCAGCAGCCAAGCTCCTAGCGGGCGGAACACCGGGGAGCTGTTTTTT. Full variable domain (rest looked up from reference TRBV7-3 and TRBJ2-2): GAGVSQTPSNKVTEKGKYVELRCDPISGHTALYWYRQSLGQGPEFLIYFQGTGAADDSGLPNDRFFAVRPEGSVSTLKIQRTERGDSAVYLCASSQAPSGRNTGELFFGEGSRLTVL.

The rearrangement uses TRBV6-1 and TRBJ1-3; TRBD1 aligns across 8 bases. The germline V gene encodes CDR1 MNHNS and CDR2 SASEGT. CDR3 length equals 16 residues. V shed 4 bases and J 1 base; nucleotides not matched to a gene: 6. CDR3 nucleotide sequence: TGTGCCAGCAGTGTCCACGACAGGGGATCTGGAAACACCATATATTTT. It is translated as CASSVHDRGSGNTIYF.

The V gene is TRBV6-1, the J gene TRBJ2-7, with 9 positions matching TRBD2. With V trimmed by 4 bases and J by 5 bases, 6 bases remained unmatched. Germline V gene data show CDR1 as MNHNS and CDR2 as SASEGT. The CDR3 contains 14 residues. CDR3 protein: CASSGLAVAHEQYF. The CDR3 region has the DNA TGTGCCAGCAGTGGACTAGCGGTCGCTCACGAGCAGTACTTC.